This T cell receptor (beta chain) was obtained from a study of T cell repertoires and HLA-DP antigens. In the study overall: Sorted CD137+CD4+ samples averaged 218.4 ng DNA; pre-culture CD4+ samples, approximately 1,100 ng. Study results and limitations: Previously undetected clones averaged around 39% and 49% against the two alleles respectively.

Sequencing was performed with immunoSEQ multiplex PCR; in TCRdb, only in-frame clones are kept and a portion is missing. The sample shows some 120,000 clones, 90% to 95% of them seen only once. Per germline, CDR1 SGHVS and CDR2 FQNEAQ. V was shortened by 4 bases and J by 1 base, with 16 bases between the two germline ends. CDR3 size: 16 residues. On this clone itself: Its antigen is not identified.

Input material: CD4+ T cells from PBMCs. This clonotype was obtained from a young woman in good health and CMV-seronegative. The chain is built from TRBV7-8 and TRBJ2-5, with D possibly called TRBD1 or TRBD2 (5 bases each). CDR3 nucleotide sequence: TGTGCCAGCAGCTCCGGGACGGCAGTCACCCAAGAGACCCAGTACTTC. This encodes CASSSGTAVTQETQYF.